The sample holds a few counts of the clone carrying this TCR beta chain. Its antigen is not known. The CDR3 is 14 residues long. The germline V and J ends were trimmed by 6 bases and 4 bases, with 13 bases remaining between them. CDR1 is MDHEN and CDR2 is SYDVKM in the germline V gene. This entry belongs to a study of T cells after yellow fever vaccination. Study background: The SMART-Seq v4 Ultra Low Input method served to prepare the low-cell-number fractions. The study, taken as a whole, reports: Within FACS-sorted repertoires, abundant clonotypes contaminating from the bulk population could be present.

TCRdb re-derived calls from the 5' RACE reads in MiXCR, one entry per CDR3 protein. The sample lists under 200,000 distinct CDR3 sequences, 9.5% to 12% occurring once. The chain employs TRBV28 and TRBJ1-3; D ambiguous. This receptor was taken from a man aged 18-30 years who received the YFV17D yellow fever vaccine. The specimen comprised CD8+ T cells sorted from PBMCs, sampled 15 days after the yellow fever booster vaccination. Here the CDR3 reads CASRSLGYGNTIYF. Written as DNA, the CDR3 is TGTGCCAGCAGGAGCCTAGGGTACGGAAACACCATATATTTT.